This TCR beta chain was captured by sequencing in a study of identical twins. The CDR3 is made up of 13 amino acids. CDR1 is SNHLY, CDR2 FYNNEI, per germline. V lost 3 bases to trimming and J lost 3 bases, with 9 bases between them. MiXCR, run by TCRdb on the 5' RACE reads, gives a single entry per CDR3 protein. Among some 250,000 distinct CDR3 sequences, over 9.5% were seen once, and the ten largest hold about 4%. These data were also filed under a second study, of yellow fever vaccine responses in identical twins.

The receptor comes from a woman aged 18-30 years in good health. Sequencing was carried out using memory (CD45RO+) T cells sorted from blood. This sequence joins TRBV2 and TRBJ2-7; D possibly corresponds to TRBD2 (6 bases). The CDR3 DNA sequence: TGTGCCAGCAGTGATAGGGGAGGCTACGAGCAGTACTTC. Translating gives CASSDRGGYEQYF.